These T cell receptor beta chains were read from a single sample in a study of blood T cell repertoires in COVID-19. Measured with immunoSEQ multiplex PCR; TCRdb has only the in-frame clones, and not every one. This sample yields around 200,000 clones, of which 80% to 85% are seen a single time; roughly 6.1% belongs to the top ten. The specimen was peripheral blood. The receptors here all came from a middle-aged woman with acute or convalescent COVID-19. CDR3s include the opening cysteine and the closing phenylalanine or tryptophan. A D gene is named only where the DNA matches it firmly. Not all rows give a size; the values are once, few, many and, for expanded clones, a class.

clone size	V gene	J gene	D gene	CDR3 DNA	CDR3 protein
.	TRBV6-5	TRBJ2-7	TRBD1	TGTGCCAGCAGTTACTTAGGGGGCGTTTACGAGCAGTACTTC	CASSYLGGVYEQYF
.	TRBV7-9	TRBJ2-7	.	TGTGCCAGCAGCTCCGGGACATCTTACGAGCAGTACTTC	CASSSGTSYEQYF
.	TRBV9	TRBJ2-3	TRBD1	TGTGCCAGCAGCCGGGGACAGGGGAGGGCCGGTGGAATTCTGAGTACAGATACGCAGTATTTT	CASSRGQGRAGGILSTDTQYF
.	TRBV5-1	TRBJ1-2	TRBD1	TGCGCCAGCAGCGACTATACAGGGGTGGGTGATGGCTACACCTTC	CASSDYTGVGDGYTF
.	TRBV10-3	TRBJ1-2	.	TGTGCCATCAGTGAGGTCGTGGCCCATGGCTACACCTTC	CAISEVVAHGYTF
.	TRBV3-1/TRBV3-2	TRBJ1-4	TRBD1	TGTGCCAGCAGCCCAACAGGGGCCCCGTTGTTTGAAAAACTGTTTTTT	CASSPTGAPLFEKLFF
.	TRBV10-3	TRBJ2-1	TRBD2	TGTGCCATCAGTGAGTCTAGTCCTAGCGGTTACAATGAGCAGTTCTTC	CAISESSPSGYNEQFF
.	TRBV18	TRBJ2-3	.	TGTGCCAGCTCGCCCGGACTGGGAGAAAATACGCAGTATTTT	CASSPGLGENTQYF
.	TRBV24-1	TRBJ2-7	TRBD1	TGTGCCACCAGTGCAGCGACAGGGCGCTACGAGCAGTACTTC	CATSAATGRYEQYF
once	TRBV5-4	TRBJ2-5	TRBD1	TGTGCCAGCAGCACTAGTACGGGACAGCTCTCGACCCAGTACTTC	CASSTSTGQLSTQYF
.	TRBV7-9	TRBJ1-4	.	TGTGCCAGCAGCTTAGGATCCCAGGGTCGGGCTAATGAAAAACTGTTTTTT	CASSLGSQGRANEKLFF
.	TRBV5-4	TRBJ1-2	.	TGTGCCAGCAGCTTTTCATCAAAATTTGGCTACACCTTC	CASSFSSKFGYTF
.	TRBV6-5	TRBJ2-7	TRBD2	TGTGCCAGCAGTTCGGGAGGAGTCTACGAGCAGTACTTC	CASSSGGVYEQYF
.	TRBV18	TRBJ1-1	.	TGTGCCAGCTCAGGAGGGGAACGTACTGAAGCTTTCTTT	CASSGGERTEAFF
once	TRBV11-2	TRBJ1-4	TRBD1	TGTGCCAGCAGGATGACAGGGGGCGGTGAAAAACTGTTTTTT	CASRMTGGGEKLFF
.	TRBV27	TRBJ1-2	.	TGTGCCAGCAGTTTAAAAACTGCAGGGGTTACTGGCTACACCTTC	CASSLKTAGVTGYTF
.	TRBV24-1	TRBJ2-2	.	TGTGCCACCAGTGATTTAGGCAGGGGGGAAACGACCGGGGAGCTGTTTTTT	CATSDLGRGETTGELFF
few	TRBV11-3	TRBJ2-2	TRBD1	TGTGCCAGCAGTCAGGACAGGGCCGGGGAGCTGTTTTTT	CASSQDRAGELFF